Presented here are 29 T cell receptor beta chains from one specimen sequenced in a study of breast tumors, draining lymph nodes, adjacent tissues (dated by TCRdb to the mid-2010s). The method behind the library was multiplex PCR. TCRdb lists the instrument as Illumina HiSeq 2000. TCRdb reanalyzed the raw reads on its own, using fastp at Q25 for trimming and MiXCR for clone calling, and kept in-frame beta chains. Each entry merges the rows of one CDR3 protein and shows their most common DNA and genes. The sample table holds fewer than 300,000 distinct CDR3 sequences, of which roughly 30% were seen once. Together, the top ten hold roughly 1.3% of the sample. The lymph node samples were taken from the axillary draining lymph nodes of breast cancer patients. Sequencing was done on a sample of axillary lymph node tissue. These receptors were collected from a female donor with breast cancer. Some clones in this sample may be carry-over from other donors' samples.

This clonotype has a count of ten or more. The chain employs TRBV5-1 and TRBJ2-7; either TRBD1 or TRBD2 may fit D (6 bases each). The CDR3 is made up of 14 amino acids. Trimming removed 1 base from V and 2 bases from J, with 10 bases in between. In germline, CDR1 is SGHRS, CDR2 YFSETQ. Written as DNA, the CDR3 is TGCGCCAGCAGCTTGACGGGGGCTACCTACGAGCAGTACTTC. It yields the protein CASSLTGATYEQYF.

There are many counts of this clonotype. The V and J genes are TRBV6-5 and TRBJ2-7; 8 bases agree with TRBD1. Germline V gene data show CDR1 as MNHEY and CDR2 as SVGAGI. V trimming: 6 bases; J trimming: 5 bases; junction bases outside the gene matches: 9. This CDR3 region has 14 residues. Written as DNA, the CDR3 is TGTGCCAGCAGCCGGGCGCAGGGGGCGAACGAGCAGTACTTC. It codes for CASSRAQGANEQYF.

This clonotype was counted ten times or more. The chain couples TRBV20-1 to TRBJ2-1; TRBD2 aligns across 7 bases. V lost 3 bases to trimming and J lost 5 bases; unmatched junction nucleotides: 4. CDR1 is DFQATT and CDR2 is SNEGSKA in the germline V gene (reference sequence). This CDR3 is built from 13 residues. CDR3 sequence reads: CSASGRYNNEQFF. Written as DNA, the CDR3 is TGCAGTGCTAGCGGGAGGTATAACAATGAGCAGTTCTTC.

This sequence joins TRBV20-1 and TRBJ2-6, with 7 bases lining up with TRBD1. The junction had 4 bases not matched to a gene; V was cut back by 2 bases and J by 0 bases. Germline CDR1 and CDR2: DFQATT and SNEGSKA (reference sequence). This CDR3 has 16 amino acids. The CDR3 reads CSARPRDSSGANVLTF. The CDR3 DNA follows: TGCAGTGCTAGACCCCGGGACAGCTCTGGGGCCAACGTCCTGACTTTC.

This sequence joins TRBV30 and TRBJ1-4; TRBD1 aligns across 11 bases. V gave up 2 bases and J gave up 9 bases; unmatched junction bases: 8. This CDR3 contains 15 residues. Germline V gene data show CDR1 as GTSNPN and CDR2 as SVGIG (reference sequence). DNA of the CDR3: TGTGCCTGGAGTACCGGGACAGGGGGTTTTCAAAAACTGTTTTTT. Encoded protein: CAWSTGTGGFQKLFF.

Ten or more counts support this clonotype. This sequence joins TRBV10-3 and TRBJ2-3; D unclear. The CDR3 has 14 amino acids. The germline CDR1 and CDR2 sequences are ENHRY and SYGVKD. V was clipped by 7 bases and J by 0 bases, with 11 bases between them. CDR3 sequence (DNA): TGTGCCATCAACCCCGGGTCTAGCACAGATACGCAGTATTTT. It translates to CAINPGSSTDTQYF.

The V gene is TRBV19, the J gene TRBJ1-1, with TRBD1 matching over 11 bases. J lost 4 bases, V lost 3 bases, and 4 bases had no gene match. Germline-derived CDR1 and CDR2 are LNHDA and SQIVND (reference sequence). This CDR3 has 15 amino acids. CDR3 loop: CASSMGGTGGTEAFF. DNA for the CDR3: TGTGCCAGTAGTATGGGCGGGACAGGGGGCACTGAAGCTTTCTTT.

This chain connects TRBV20-1 to TRBJ2-5; 15 bases fit TRBD2. CDR1 and CDR2 (germline): DFQATT, SNEGSKA (reference sequence). The V and J ends lost 6 bases and 0 bases, in that order; junction bases with no gene match: 5. The CDR3 sequence is 16 residues long. CDR3 nucleotides: TGCAGTGCGGACGGGACTAGCGGGGGGTACCAAGAGACCCAGTACTTC. It specifies CSADGTSGGYQETQYF.

This clonotype was counted at least ten times. V gene TRBV7-9 combines with J gene TRBJ1-3; no firm D call. Trimming stripped 5 bases from V and 4 bases from J, with 9 bases between. The length of the CDR3 is 13 residues. Germline assignment: CDR1 SEHNR and CDR2 FQNEAQ (reference sequence). CDR3: CASSRWEGNTIYF. DNA of the CDR3: TGTGCCAGCAGCCGATGGGAGGGAAACACCATATATTTT. The complete variable domain, with remaining parts taken from reference TRBV7-9 and TRBJ1-3, reads DTGVSQNPRHKITKRGQNVTFRCDPISEHNRLYWYRQTLGQGPEFLTYFQNEAQLEKSRLLSDRFSAERPKGSFSTLEIQRTEQGDSAMYLCASSRWEGNTIYFGEGSWLTVV.

This chain uses TRBV7-9 with TRBJ2-6, with TRBD1 matching 9 bases. The CDR3 spans 17 residues. With V trimmed by 5 bases and J by 3 bases, 8 bases remained unmatched. Germline loops: CDR1 SEHNR, CDR2 FQNEAQ (reference sequence). CDR3 bases: TGTGCCAGCAGCCTCCCGGGACAGGGAGGTGGGGCCAACGTCCTGACTTTC. This sequence encodes CASSLPGQGGGANVLTF.

At least ten counts were recorded for this clonotype. The V call is TRBV9, the J call TRBJ2-7, with TRBD1 matching over 7 bases. Unmatched junction bases numbered 8, after V lost 2 bases and J lost 6 bases. Per the germline V gene, CDR1 is SGDLS and CDR2 is YYNGEE. CDR3 length equals 14 residues. The DNA for the CDR3 is TGTGCCAGCAGCGTTGGACAAACAGGGGCCGAGCAGTACTTC. As protein: CASSVGQTGAEQYF.

This clonotype was observed at least ten times. This rearrangement joins TRBV7-3 to TRBJ2-1; the D is unclear. CDR1 is SGHTA and CDR2 is FQGTGA in the germline V gene. The V gene lost 2 bases and the J gene lost 12 bases, with 8 bases spanning the gap. There are 11 residues in the CDR3. CDR3: CASSLGRGQFF. The CDR3, as DNA: TGTGCCAGCAGCTTAGGGCGTGGGCAGTTCTTC.

About this clonotype itself: Lacking the conserved final phenylalanine or tryptophan, this CDR3 likely reflects a read error. No DNA is shown, since the ends of the CDR3 on it are uncertain; the CDR3 is the one TCRdb lists. The chain has TRBV24-1 and TRBJ2-5; the table's D call of TRBD2 was not tested on the DNA. CDR1 KGHDR and CDR2 SFDVKD come from the germline V gene. The CDR3 length equals 17 residues, ends included. CDR3 loop: CATRPTGTSRLKRPNTS.

The chain uses TRBV25-1 and TRBJ1-6; D unclear. The CDR3 covers 12 residues. Trimming pared 6 bases from V and 7 bases from J, leaving 7 bases between. The germline V gene encodes CDR1 MGHDK and CDR2 SYGVNS. CDR3 DNA sequence: TGTGCCAGCAGCCCGGGGAATTCACCCCTCCACTTT. This sequence encodes CASSPGNSPLHF.

The chain links TRBV3-2 to TRBJ1-2. TRBV3-2 is termed a pseudogene. The CDR3 totals 15 residues. The CDR3 here is CASSQGTSGRDGYTF. The DNA of the CDR3 is TGTGCCAGCAGCCAGGGGACTAGCGGGAGGGATGGCTACACCTTC.

This clonotype was observed at least ten times. V usage is TRBV7-8 and J usage is TRBJ2-7; 8 nucleotides line up with TRBD2. Per the germline V gene, CDR1 is SGHVS and CDR2 is FQNEAQ. This CDR3 is built from 17 residues. After removal of 2 bases from V and 2 bases from J, the junction contained 11 bases not matched to a gene. CDR3 bases: TGTGCCAGCAGCTTACGATTCCGGGAGGGGTCGACCTACGAGCAGTACTTC. It is translated as CASSLRFREGSTYEQYF.

There are many counts of this clonotype. J is TRBJ2-2 and V is TRBV6-1; possibly TRBD2 for D (7 bases). V lost 10 bases to trimming and J lost 7 bases, with 16 bases between them. Germline CDR1 is MNHNS and CDR2 is SASEGT. The CDR3 is 13 amino acids. The CDR3 reads CATLRGAGGELFF. The CDR3 DNA follows: TGTGCCACCCTTCGGGGGGCAGGCGGGGAGCTGTTTTTT.

This chain links TRBV5-1 with TRBJ1-4, with D uncertain. Germline V CDR1 and CDR2: SGHRS, YFSETQ. The CDR3 is made up of 17 amino acids. The germline V and J ends were trimmed by 5 bases and 8 bases, with 25 bases remaining between them. In nucleotides, the CDR3 is TGCGCCAGCAGTCCCGTTCGCGAACACCGGGGAGGGGAAAAACTGTTTTTT. Encoded protein: CASSPVREHRGGEKLFF.

At least ten counts were recorded for this clonotype. CDR3 in amino acids: CATSRDRGTQETQYF. The DNA of the CDR3 is TGTGCCACCAGCAGAGATCGCGGGACTCAAGAGACCCAGTACTTC. The chain is built from TRBV15 and TRBJ2-5, with D maybe TRBD2 (6 bases). Trimming shortened V by 0 bases and J by 2 bases, and 10 bases separated the two germline ends. Per germline, CDR1 LNHNV and CDR2 YYDKDF (reference sequence). CDR3 length: 15 amino acids.

The CDR3 nucleotides are TGCGCCAGCAGTGAGGTCCAGGGTCAGTTCTTC. This gives the protein CASSEVQGQFF. The rearrangement links TRBV10-2 to TRBJ2-1, with D perhaps matching TRBD1 (5 bases). This CDR3 is built from 11 residues. V gave up 2 bases and J gave up 13 bases, with 9 bases separating them. The germline CDR1 and CDR2 sequences are WSHSY and SAAADI.

Ten or more counts support this clonotype. V gene TRBV2 combines with J gene TRBJ2-7, with D perhaps TRBD1 or TRBD2 (5 bases each). CDR3 length: 14 amino acids. Germline CDR1 SNHLY, CDR2 FYNNEI. Trimming pared 5 bases from V and 0 bases from J, leaving 11 bases between. The CDR3 here is CASSSGTNSYEQYF. The CDR3 bases are TGTGCCAGCAGTTCCGGGACGAACTCCTACGAGCAGTACTTC.

V gene TRBV20-1 combines with J gene TRBJ2-2; a possible D gene is TRBD1 (6 bases). The V gene lost 6 bases and the J gene lost 2 bases, with 10 bases spanning the gap. The CDR3 contains 13 residues. Germline CDR1 and CDR2: DFQATT and SNEGSKA (reference sequence). CDR3: CSAPGHNTGELFF. DNA for the CDR3: TGCAGTGCCCCGGGACACAACACCGGGGAGCTGTTTTTT.

Comment on this clonotype: A read error may explain this, as a much larger clone is one base away. The chain couples TRBV20-1 to TRBJ2-5; the D gene is possibly TRBD2 (6 bases). Germline-derived CDR1 and CDR2 are DFQATT and SNEGSKA (reference sequence). This CDR3 region has 13 residues. The CDR3 bases are TGCAGTGCTAGAGGGCCGGAGGGGCTAACCCGGTACTTC. Translating it yields CSARGPEGLTRYF.

Remarks on this clonotype: The CDR3 does not end in the conserved phenylalanine or tryptophan, so this is likely a read error. J is TRBJ2-5 and V is TRBV7-7; D might be TRBD2 (6 bases). Per germline, CDR1 SSHAT and CDR2 FNYEAQ (reference sequence). The CDR3 sequence is 14 residues long. The DNA for the CDR3 is TGTACTAGCAGCTTGGCAGGGCAAAAAGAGACCCAGTACCTC. Translating gives CTSSLAGQKETQYL.

This clonotype was detected many times. V usage is TRBV29-1 and J usage is TRBJ2-3; tentative D call: TRBD2 (5 bases). The V and J ends lost 2 bases and 1 base respectively, with 10 bases between them. Germline CDR1 and CDR2: SQVTM and ANQGSEA. The length of the CDR3 is 14 residues. The CDR3 DNA follows: TGCAGCGTTGAAAGCGGAAAGGGCACAGATACGCAGTATTTT. As protein: CSVESGKGTDTQYF.

This chain joins TRBV7-8 and TRBJ2-5, with D perhaps matching TRBD1 (6 bases). Germline V lookup: CDR1 SGHVS, CDR2 FQNEAQ. Trimming took off 1 base at V and 1 base at J, with 10 bases between the two ends. The CDR3 spans 15 residues. The CDR3 DNA follows: TGTGCCAGCAGCTTAGGGACAGTCTCCCAAGAGACCCAGTACTTC. As protein: CASSLGTVSQETQYF. The full variable domain, its missing parts supplied by reference TRBV7-8 and TRBJ2-5, is GAGVSQSPRYKVAKRGQDVALRCDPISGHVSLFWYQQALGQGPEFLTYFQNEAQLDKSGLPSDRFFAERPEGSVSTLKIQRTQQEDSAVYLCASSLGTVSQETQYFGPGTRLLVL.

This clonotype was seen a handful of times. A much larger clone lies a single base off, so this may be a read error. The rearrangement uses TRBV7-6 and TRBJ2-3; TRBD1 agrees at 8 bases. Germline V gene sequence: CDR1 SGHVS, CDR2 FNYEAQ. The CDR3 is made up of 17 amino acids. CDR3 region: CASSLEQGELSTDPQYF. DNA of the CDR3: TGTGCCAGCAGCTTAGAACAGGGGGAATTAAGCACAGATCCGCAGTATTTT.

This clonotype was detected ten times or more. The genes are TRBV6-1 and TRBJ2-6; no clear D. Germline assignment: CDR1 MNHNS and CDR2 SASEGT. The CDR3 totals 17 residues. V lost 0 bases to trimming and J lost 0 bases, with 9 bases between them. The CDR3 sequence: CASSEAGQSSGANVLTF. CDR3 nucleotides: TGTGCCAGCAGTGAAGCCGGTCAGAGCTCTGGGGCCAACGTCCTGACTTTC.

This clonotype was seen repeatedly, ten times or more. The chain carries TRBV6-6 and TRBJ2-3; 10 bases align to TRBD2. There are 17 residues in the CDR3. Germline V gene sequence: CDR1 MNHNY, CDR2 SVGAGI (reference sequence). With V trimmed by 3 bases and J by 2 bases, 8 bases remained unmatched. CDR3 DNA: TGTGCCAGCAGTTATAAGAGCGGGAGGGCCATCACAGATACGCAGTATTTT. This codes for CASSYKSGRAITDTQYF.